The TCR beta chain under discussion was sequenced for a study of blood T cell repertoires in COVID-19. Some clones are missing from TCRdb's copy, which holds only in-frame ones; the method was immunoSEQ multiplex PCR. The sample contains 150,000 to 200,000 clones, 88% of which appear only once. The germline V and J ends were trimmed by 0 bases and 7 bases, with 15 bases remaining between them. Germline assignment: CDR1 LNHNV and CDR2 YYDKDF (reference sequence). CDR3 length: 15 residues. This receptor was identified in a woman aged 18-29 years who had recovered from COVID-19. The chain couples TRBV15 to TRBJ1-2; a weak D match, TRBD1 (5 bases). The sequencing sample was made of PBMCs or T cells enriched from blood (not recorded which). The CDR3 here is CATSRDRTPGGGYTF. In DNA, the CDR3 is TGTGCCACCAGCAGAGATCGCACCCCCGGGGGTGGCTACACCTTC.